These T cell receptor beta chains were read from a single sample in a study of blood T cell repertoires in COVID-19. Measured with immunoSEQ multiplex PCR; TCRdb has only the in-frame clones, and not every one. The repertoire has over 130,000 clones, approximately 90% of them found once; the top ten carry 28%. The sample comprised peripheral blood. The source is a human donor in a cohort sampled during active COVID-19. Both conserved end residues are part of each CDR3. The order of the fields is V gene, J gene, clone size, CDR3 protein. Not all rows give a size; the values are once, few, many and, for expanded clones, a class.

V gene: TRBV7-9
J gene: TRBJ2-2
clone size: NA
CDR3 protein: CASSFKSRNTGELFF

V gene: TRBV11-2
J gene: TRBJ1-2
clone size: NA
CDR3 protein: CASSSWTANYGYTF

V gene: TRBV10-3
J gene: TRBJ1-5
clone size: NA
CDR3 protein: CAIAGGWDQPQHF

V gene: TRBV19
J gene: TRBJ2-7
clone size: NA
CDR3 protein: CASGEGTVYEQYF

V gene: TRBV27
J gene: TRBJ2-3
clone size: NA
CDR3 protein: CASSFYPGLAGGTDTQYF

V gene: TRBV7-2
J gene: TRBJ2-5
clone size: NA
CDR3 protein: CASSAGTKETQYF

V gene: TRBV20-1
J gene: TRBJ1-2
clone size: NA
CDR3 protein: CSASLPVNYGYTF

V gene: TRBV9
J gene: TRBJ2-1
clone size: NA
CDR3 protein: CASSESGGTYNEQFF

V gene: TRBV7-2
J gene: TRBJ2-1
clone size: NA
CDR3 protein: CASSLRAVYNEQFF

V gene: TRBV27
J gene: TRBJ2-7
clone size: NA
CDR3 protein: CASSLEGPALPYEQYF

V gene: TRBV7-8
J gene: TRBJ2-2
clone size: NA
CDR3 protein: CASSDSGEVTGELFF

V gene: TRBV18
J gene: TRBJ1-1
clone size: NA
CDR3 protein: CASSPMNTEAFF

V gene: TRBV25-1
J gene: TRBJ1-2
clone size: NA
CDR3 protein: CASSERTGGVWRGYTF

V gene: TRBV5-6
J gene: TRBJ2-5
clone size: NA
CDR3 protein: CASSLDRRETQYF

V gene: TRBV7-8
J gene: TRBJ1-6
clone size: NA
CDR3 protein: CASRETRNPNSPLHF

V gene: TRBV7-2
J gene: TRBJ2-7
clone size: NA
CDR3 protein: CASSRTLRGARDEQYF

V gene: TRBV6-5
J gene: TRBJ1-4
clone size: NA
CDR3 protein: CASSYSSGWEKLFF

V gene: TRBV9
J gene: TRBJ1-1
clone size: NA
CDR3 protein: CASSISQGNTEAFF

V gene: TRBV11-1
J gene: TRBJ2-2
clone size: NA
CDR3 protein: CASSRGGSTGELFF

V gene: TRBV2
J gene: TRBJ1-6
clone size: NA
CDR3 protein: CASSPGQAGASPLHF

V gene: TRBV5-1
J gene: TRBJ1-3
clone size: NA
CDR3 protein: CASSLGFWQGVTSGNTIYF

V gene: TRBV6-5
J gene: TRBJ2-5
clone size: NA
CDR3 protein: CASSLSWGDTQYF

V gene: TRBV19
J gene: TRBJ1-4
clone size: NA
CDR3 protein: CASTLGGFNEKLFF

V gene: TRBV4-1
J gene: TRBJ1-2
clone size: NA
CDR3 protein: CASSQERGLGGYTF

V gene: TRBV2
J gene: TRBJ2-7
clone size: once
CDR3 protein: CASSGQGALDEQYF

V gene: TRBV21-1
J gene: TRBJ1-5
clone size: NA
CDR3 protein: CASSRLGTDNQPQHF

V gene: TRBV6-5
J gene: TRBJ2-7
clone size: NA
CDR3 protein: CASSYSRDSSYEQYF

V gene: TRBV7-2
J gene: TRBJ2-3
clone size: NA
CDR3 protein: CASRKAGAITDTQYF

V gene: TRBV5-1
J gene: TRBJ2-5
clone size: NA
CDR3 protein: CASSFGTEETQYF

V gene: TRBV7-2
J gene: TRBJ2-5
clone size: NA
CDR3 protein: CASSSVRGQETQYF